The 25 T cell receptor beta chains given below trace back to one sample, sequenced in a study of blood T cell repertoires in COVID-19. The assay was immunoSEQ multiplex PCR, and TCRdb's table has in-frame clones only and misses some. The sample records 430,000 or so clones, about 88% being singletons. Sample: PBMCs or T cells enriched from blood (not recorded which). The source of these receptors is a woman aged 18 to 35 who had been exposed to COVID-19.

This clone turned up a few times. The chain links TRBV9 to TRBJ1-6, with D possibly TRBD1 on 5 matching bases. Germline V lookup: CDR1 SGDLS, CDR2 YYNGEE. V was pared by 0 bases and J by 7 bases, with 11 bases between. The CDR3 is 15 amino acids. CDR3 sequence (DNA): TGTGCCAGCAGCGTAGGCGGGGGTGTCAATTCACCCCTCCACTTT. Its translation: CASSVGGGVNSPLHF.

The CDR3 sequence: CASSLESAGSFYGYTF. CDR3 sequence (DNA): TGTGCCAGCAGTTTGGAAAGTGCGGGCTCCTTCTATGGCTACACCTTC. J is TRBJ1-2 and V is TRBV27; no clear D. Trimming stripped 3 bases from V and 4 bases from J, with 18 bases between. CDR1 and CDR2 from the germline V gene are MNHEY and SMNVEV (reference sequence). This CDR3 contains 16 residues.

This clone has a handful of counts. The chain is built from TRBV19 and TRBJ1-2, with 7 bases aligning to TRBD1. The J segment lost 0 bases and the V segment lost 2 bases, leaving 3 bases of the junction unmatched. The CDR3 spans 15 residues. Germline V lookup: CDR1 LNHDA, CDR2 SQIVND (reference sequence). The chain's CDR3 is CASSIRDRANYGYTF. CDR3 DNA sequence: TGTGCCAGTAGTATACGGGACAGAGCTAACTATGGCTACACCTTC.

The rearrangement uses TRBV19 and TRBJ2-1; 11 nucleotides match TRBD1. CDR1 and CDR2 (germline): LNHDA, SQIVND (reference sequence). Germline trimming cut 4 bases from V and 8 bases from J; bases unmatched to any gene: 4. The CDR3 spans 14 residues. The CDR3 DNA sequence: TGTGCCAGTAGTAGGGACAGGGGGAACTATGAGCAGTTCTTC. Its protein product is CASSRDRGNYEQFF.

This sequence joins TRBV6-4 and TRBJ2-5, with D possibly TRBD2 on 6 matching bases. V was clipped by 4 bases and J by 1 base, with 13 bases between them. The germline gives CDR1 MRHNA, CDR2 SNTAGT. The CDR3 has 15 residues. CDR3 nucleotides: TGTGCCAGCAGTGGGACTACAGAGGGCCAAGAGACCCAGTACTTC. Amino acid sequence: CASSGTTEGQETQYF.

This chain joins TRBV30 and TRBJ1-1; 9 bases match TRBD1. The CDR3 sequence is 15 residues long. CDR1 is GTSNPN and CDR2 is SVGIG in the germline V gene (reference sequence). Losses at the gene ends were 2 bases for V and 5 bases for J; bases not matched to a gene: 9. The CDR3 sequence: CAWSNGGQGGTEAFF. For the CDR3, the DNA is TGTGCCTGGAGTAACGGGGGACAGGGTGGTACTGAAGCTTTCTTT.

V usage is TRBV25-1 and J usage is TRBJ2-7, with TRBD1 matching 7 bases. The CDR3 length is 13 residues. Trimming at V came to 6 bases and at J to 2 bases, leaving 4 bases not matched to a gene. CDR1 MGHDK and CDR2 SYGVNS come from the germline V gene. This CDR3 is CASSATGAYEQYF. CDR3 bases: TGTGCCAGCAGCGCCACAGGGGCCTACGAGCAGTACTTC.

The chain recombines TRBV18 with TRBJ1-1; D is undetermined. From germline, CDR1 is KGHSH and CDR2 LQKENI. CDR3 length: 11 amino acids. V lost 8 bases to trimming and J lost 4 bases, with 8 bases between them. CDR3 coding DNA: TGTGCCAGCATCTCTACCACTGAAGCTTTCTTT. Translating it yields CASISTTEAFF. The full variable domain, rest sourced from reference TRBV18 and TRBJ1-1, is NAGVMQNPRHLVRRRGQEARLRCSPMKGHSHVYWYRQLPEEGLKFMVYLQKENIIDESGMPKERFSAEFPKEGPSILRIQQVVRGDSAAYFCASISTTEAFFGQGTRLTVV.

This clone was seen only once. The CDR3 DNA follows: TGTGCCAGCAGCCGCCGACCGGACAGGGGGGCCTACGAGCAGTACTTC. Its protein product is CASSRRPDRGAYEQYF. The rearrangement links TRBV7-8 to TRBJ2-7; 10 positions match TRBD1. Germline lookup yields CDR1 SGHVS and CDR2 FQNEAQ. V lost 5 bases to trimming and J lost 2 bases; unmatched junction nucleotides: 9. This CDR3 region has 16 residues.

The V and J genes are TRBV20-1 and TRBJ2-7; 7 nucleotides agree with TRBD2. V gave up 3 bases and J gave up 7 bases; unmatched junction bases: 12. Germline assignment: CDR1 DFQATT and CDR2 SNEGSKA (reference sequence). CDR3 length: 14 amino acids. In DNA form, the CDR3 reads TGCAGTGCTAGTCAACTAGCGCGATCCAAGGAGCAGTACTTC. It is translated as CSASQLARSKEQYF.

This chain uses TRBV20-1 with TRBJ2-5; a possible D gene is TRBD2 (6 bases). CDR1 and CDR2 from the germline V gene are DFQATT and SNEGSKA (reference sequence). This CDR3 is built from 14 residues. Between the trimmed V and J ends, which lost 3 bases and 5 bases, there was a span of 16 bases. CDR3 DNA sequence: TGCAGTGCTAGTTACGGGAGCGGTGGGGAGACCCAGTACTTC. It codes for CSASYGSGGETQYF.

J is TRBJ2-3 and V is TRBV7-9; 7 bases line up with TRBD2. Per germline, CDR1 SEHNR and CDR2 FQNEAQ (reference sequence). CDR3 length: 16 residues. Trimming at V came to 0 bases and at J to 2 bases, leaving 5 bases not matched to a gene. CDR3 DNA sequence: TGTGCCAGCAGCTTAGCGCCGCTAGCGGACACAGATACGCAGTATTTT. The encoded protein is CASSLAPLADTDTQYF. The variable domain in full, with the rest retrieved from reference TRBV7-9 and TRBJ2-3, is DTGVSQNPRHKITKRGQNVTFRCDPISEHNRLYWYRQTLGQGPEFLTYFQNEAQLEKSRLLSDRFSAERPKGSFSTLEIQRTEQGDSAMYLCASSLAPLADTDTQYFGPGTRLTVL.

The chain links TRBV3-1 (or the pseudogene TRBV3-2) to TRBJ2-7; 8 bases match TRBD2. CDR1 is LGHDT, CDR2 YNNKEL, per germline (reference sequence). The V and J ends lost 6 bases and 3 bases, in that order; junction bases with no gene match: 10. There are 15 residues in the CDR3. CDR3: CASSLGGGPSYEQYF. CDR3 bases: TGTGCCAGCAGTCTCGGCGGGGGGCCAAGCTACGAGCAGTACTTC.

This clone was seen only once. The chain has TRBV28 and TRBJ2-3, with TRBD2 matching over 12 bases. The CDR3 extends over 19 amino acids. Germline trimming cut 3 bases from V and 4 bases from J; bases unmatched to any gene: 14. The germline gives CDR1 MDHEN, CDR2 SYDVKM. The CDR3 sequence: CASSFFGLAGNGVPDTQYF. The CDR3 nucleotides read TGTGCCAGCAGTTTCTTTGGACTAGCGGGAAACGGGGTCCCAGATACGCAGTATTTT.

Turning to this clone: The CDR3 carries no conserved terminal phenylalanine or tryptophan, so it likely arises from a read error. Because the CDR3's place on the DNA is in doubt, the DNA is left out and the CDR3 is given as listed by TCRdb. The CDR3 loop is CASSQGAY. V gene TRBV23-1 combines with J gene TRBJ1-1; TRBD1, the D gene given by the table, was not confirmed from the DNA. TRBV23-1 is designated an ORF whose function remains uncertain. The CDR3 totals 8 residues, both ends included.

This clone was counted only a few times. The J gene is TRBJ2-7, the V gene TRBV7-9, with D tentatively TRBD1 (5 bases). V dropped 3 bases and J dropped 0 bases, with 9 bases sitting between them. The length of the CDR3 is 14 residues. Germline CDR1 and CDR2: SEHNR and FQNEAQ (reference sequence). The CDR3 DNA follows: TGTGCCAGCAGCTTTGATGGGGCCTCCTACGAGCAGTACTTC. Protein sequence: CASSFDGASYEQYF.

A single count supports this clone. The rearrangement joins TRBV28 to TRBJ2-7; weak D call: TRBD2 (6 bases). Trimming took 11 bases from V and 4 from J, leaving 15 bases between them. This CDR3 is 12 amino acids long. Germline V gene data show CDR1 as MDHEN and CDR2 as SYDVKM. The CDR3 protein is CACLGTSYEQYF. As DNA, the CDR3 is TGTGCCTGCCTGGGGACTTCTTACGAGCAGTACTTC.

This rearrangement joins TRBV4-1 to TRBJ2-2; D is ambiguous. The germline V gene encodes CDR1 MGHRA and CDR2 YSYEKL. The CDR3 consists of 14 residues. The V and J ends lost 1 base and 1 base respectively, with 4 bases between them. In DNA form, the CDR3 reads TGCGCCAGCAGCCAAGCACTGAACACCGGGGAGCTGTTTTTT. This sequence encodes CASSQALNTGELFF.

The CDR3 DNA reads as TGTGCCAGCAGCAGACTAGCGGCTTCCTACAATGAGCAGTTCTTC. This translates into CASSRLAASYNEQFF. The chain combines TRBV9 with TRBJ2-1, with TRBD2 identical over 9 bases. The CDR3 sequence is 15 residues long. Germline lookup yields CDR1 SGDLS and CDR2 YYNGEE. V gave up 4 bases and J gave up 1 base; unmatched junction bases: 3.

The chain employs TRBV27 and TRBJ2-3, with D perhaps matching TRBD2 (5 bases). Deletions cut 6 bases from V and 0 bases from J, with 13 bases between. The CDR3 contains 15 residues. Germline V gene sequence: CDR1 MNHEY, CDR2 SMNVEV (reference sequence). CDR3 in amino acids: CASRLAGSSTDTQYF. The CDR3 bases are TGTGCCAGCAGACTCGCGGGTTCTAGCACAGATACGCAGTATTTT.

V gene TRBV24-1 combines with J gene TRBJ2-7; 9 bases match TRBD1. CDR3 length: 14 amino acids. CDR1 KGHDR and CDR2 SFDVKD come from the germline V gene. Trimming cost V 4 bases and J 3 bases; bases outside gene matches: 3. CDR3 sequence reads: CATSDPTGGYEQYF. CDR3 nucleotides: TGTGCCACCAGTGACCCGACAGGGGGCTACGAGCAGTACTTC.

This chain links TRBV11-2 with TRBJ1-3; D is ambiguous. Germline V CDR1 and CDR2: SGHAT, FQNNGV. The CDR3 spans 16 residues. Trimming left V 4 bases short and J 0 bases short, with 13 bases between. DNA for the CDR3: TGTGCCAGCAGCTCTCAGCGGGTTAACTCTGGAAACACCATATATTTT. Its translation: CASSSQRVNSGNTIYF. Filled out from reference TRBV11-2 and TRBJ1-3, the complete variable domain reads EAGVAQSPRYKIIEKRQSVAFWCNPISGHATLYWYQQILGQGPKLLIQFQNNGVVDDSQLPKDRFSAERLKGVDSTLKIQPAKLEDSAVYLCASSSQRVNSGNTIYFGEGSWLTVV.

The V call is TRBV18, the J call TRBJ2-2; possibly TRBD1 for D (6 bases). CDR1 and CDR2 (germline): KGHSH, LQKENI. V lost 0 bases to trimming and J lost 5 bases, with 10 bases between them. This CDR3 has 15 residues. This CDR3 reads CASSPPTRGTGELFF. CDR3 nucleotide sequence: TGTGCCAGCTCACCACCAACCAGGGGTACCGGGGAGCTGTTTTTT.

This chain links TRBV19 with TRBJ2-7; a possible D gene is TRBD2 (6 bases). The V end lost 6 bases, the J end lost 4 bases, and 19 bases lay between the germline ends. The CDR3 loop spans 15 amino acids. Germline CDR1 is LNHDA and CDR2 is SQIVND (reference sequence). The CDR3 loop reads CASSPSGGAYYEQYF. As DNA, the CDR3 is TGTGCCAGTAGCCCTAGTGGAGGGGCATATTACGAGCAGTACTTC.

CDR3: CASSFRGPAYSNQPQHF. CDR3 coding DNA: TGTGCCAGCAGTTTTAGGGGCCCGGCCTATAGCAATCAGCCCCAGCATTTT. The V gene is TRBV27, the J gene TRBJ1-5, with a weak D call TRBD1 (5 bases). The CDR3 covers 17 residues. The germline V and J ends were trimmed by 3 bases and 0 bases, with 15 bases remaining between them. CDR1 and CDR2 from the germline V gene are MNHEY and SMNVEV (reference sequence).